The 32 T cell receptor beta chains given below trace back to one sample, sequenced in a study of CD8 T cells in Susac syndrome. It was with random hexamers that roughly 0.45 to 1 ug RNA was reverse transcribed. TCRdb itself ran the immunoSEQ multiplex PCR reads through MiXCR, one entry per CDR3 protein. Of approximately 74,000 distinct CDR3 sequences in the sample, around 93% were seen once. The source material was CD4+ T cells from PBMCs. The receptors come from a human donor with Susac syndrome.

This clonotype was seen once. The gene calls are TRBV7-9 and TRBJ2-7; maybe TRBD2 (6 bases). V lost 1 base and J 3 bases, leaving 13 bases between the germline ends. Germline V CDR1 and CDR2: SEHNR, FQNEAQ (reference sequence). This CDR3 is built from 15 residues. Here the CDR3 reads CASSLGGNYYYEQYF. The CDR3 DNA sequence: TGTGCCAGCAGCTTAGGCGGGAATTACTACTACGAGCAGTACTTC.

The J gene is TRBJ1-5, the V gene TRBV5-5; no definite D call. Germline CDR1 is SGHKS and CDR2 is YYEKEE (reference sequence). The ends were cut back, 3 bases at V and 1 base at J, with 11 bases in the middle. The CDR3 sequence is 15 residues long. The CDR3 DNA is TGTGCCAGCAGCTCGCTAATGGGAAGCAATCAGCCCCAGCATTTT. Translating it yields CASSSLMGSNQPQHF.

The rearrangement links TRBV20-1 to TRBJ2-5; 9 bases align to TRBD1. Germline CDR1 DFQATT, CDR2 SNEGSKA (reference sequence). The CDR3 has 14 amino acids. Losses at the gene ends were 6 bases for V and 7 bases for J; bases not matched to a gene: 12. The CDR3 region is CSAQGQGYSRTQYF. CDR3 DNA: TGCAGTGCCCAAGGACAGGGGTATTCTAGGACCCAGTACTTC.

DNA of the CDR3: TGTGCCAGCAGTCTGGCTGAGGGGACAGGGCTCTACGAGCAGTACTTC. Residues: CASSLAEGTGLYEQYF. The chain has TRBV28 and TRBJ2-7, with 9 bases aligning to TRBD1. The CDR3 has 16 residues. V lost 5 bases and J lost 3; bases outside the gene matches: 11. CDR1 is MDHEN and CDR2 is SYDVKM in the germline V gene.

The V call is TRBV21-1, the J call TRBJ2-6; the table assigns TRBD1, which was not confirmed against the DNA. TRBV21-1 is shown as a pseudogene. This CDR3 is built from 15 residues. The CDR3 DNA reads TGTGCCAGCAGCACACAGGGGGCTGGGGCCAACGTCCTGACTTTC. This translates into CASSTQGAGANVLTF.

The chain combines TRBV5-4 with TRBJ2-5; 10 positions match TRBD2. The V segment lost 0 bases and the J segment 3 bases; nucleotides outside the gene matches: 2. Germline-derived CDR1 and CDR2 are SGHNT and YYREEE (reference sequence). The CDR3 totals 15 residues. CDR3 sequence (DNA): TGTGCCAGCAGCTTGGGGCTAGCGGGGGAAGAGACCCAGTACTTC. Encoded protein: CASSLGLAGEETQYF.

V and J are TRBV18 and TRBJ2-6; no clear D gene. Germline assignment: CDR1 KGHSH and CDR2 LQKENI. The CDR3 has 15 amino acids. Trimming shortened V by 3 bases and J by 4 bases, and 10 bases separated the two germline ends. This CDR3 is CASSPGQTGANVLTF. The CDR3 DNA reads as TGTGCCAGCTCACCTGGGCAGACCGGGGCCAACGTCCTGACTTTC. The whole variable domain, remainder taken from reference TRBV18 and TRBJ2-6, is NAGVMQNPRHLVRRRGQEARLRCSPMKGHSHVYWYRQLPEEGLKFMVYLQKENIIDESGMPKERFSAEFPKEGPSILRIQQVVRGDSAAYFCASSPGQTGANVLTFGAGSRLTVL.

The rearrangement uses TRBV7-2 and TRBJ2-2; TRBD1 matches at 7 bases. Trimming took 2 bases from V and 0 from J; bases not matched to a gene: 3. Germline V gene lookup returns CDR1 SGHTA and CDR2 FQGNSA. The CDR3 runs to 16 residues. The CDR3 region is CASSLKQGANTGELFF. Here the CDR3 DNA reads TGTGCCAGCAGCTTAAAGCAGGGGGCGAACACCGGGGAGCTGTTTTTT.

This sequence joins TRBV13 and TRBJ1-3, with D unresolved. V shed 0 bases and J shed 0 bases, with 15 bases lying between them. The CDR3 has 18 residues. Germline lookup yields CDR1 PRHDT and CDR2 FYEKMQ (reference sequence). The CDR3 region is CASSLGLGKTSSGNTIYF. In DNA form, the CDR3 reads TGTGCCAGCAGCTTAGGCCTGGGGAAGACTTCCTCTGGAAACACCATATATTTT.

This sequence joins TRBV5-1 and TRBJ2-3; D call uncertain. The germline V gene encodes CDR1 SGHRS and CDR2 YFSETQ. The V and J ends lost 4 bases and 5 bases respectively, with 5 bases between them. This CDR3 has 11 residues. For the CDR3, the DNA is TGCGCCAGCAGCCTGGGAGATACGCAGTATTTT. Translation gives CASSLGDTQYF.

The V call is TRBV9, the J call TRBJ1-5; D ambiguous. V dropped 3 bases and J dropped 5 bases, with 9 bases sitting between them. Per germline, CDR1 SGDLS and CDR2 YYNGEE. This CDR3 contains 13 residues. The CDR3 spells CASSAMLDQPQHF. The CDR3 bases are TGTGCCAGCAGCGCGATGTTAGATCAGCCCCAGCATTTT.

This chain connects TRBV7-2 to TRBJ2-3, with D perhaps TRBD1 or TRBD2 (5 bases each). The V end was cut by 2 bases, the J end by 2 bases, with 14 bases between. Germline V gene lookup returns CDR1 SGHTA and CDR2 FQGNSA. The CDR3 runs 16 residues. The CDR3 here is CASSLMRAGHTDTQYF. In DNA, the CDR3 is TGTGCCAGCAGCTTAATGAGGGCAGGACACACAGATACGCAGTATTTT. Supplemented by reference TRBV7-2 and TRBJ2-3, the full variable domain reads GAGVSQSPSNKVTEKGKDVELRCDPISGHTALYWYRQSLGQGLEFLIYFQGNSAPDKSGLPSDRFSAERTGGSVSTLTIQRTQQEDSAVYLCASSLMRAGHTDTQYFGPGTRLTVL.

V gene TRBV15 combines with J gene TRBJ2-3, with 9 bases identical to TRBD2. This CDR3 spans 17 amino acids. CDR1 LNHNV and CDR2 YYDKDF come from the germline V gene (reference sequence). With 1 base clipped from V and 2 bases from J, the junction kept 7 bases outside the gene matches. The CDR3 nucleotides are TGTGCCACCAGCAGAGGAGGAGCGGGGGGCCACACAGATACGCAGTATTTT. Translated: CATSRGGAGGHTDTQYF.

This rearrangement joins TRBV16 to TRBJ1-6; 10 bases line up with TRBD1. This CDR3 region has 19 residues. With 4 bases clipped from V and 0 bases from J, the junction kept 9 bases outside the gene matches. The germline V gene has CDR1 KGHSY and CDR2 FQNENV. The CDR3 bases are TGTGCCAGCAGCCGATACGGGACAGGGGAGAGCTCCTATAATTCACCCCTCCACTTT. Protein product: CASSRYGTGESSYNSPLHF.

This chain connects TRBV18 to TRBJ2-5; 11 bases match TRBD2. The CDR3 contains 16 residues. CDR1 is KGHSH and CDR2 is LQKENI in the germline V gene. Trimming removed 3 bases from V and 5 bases from J; junction bases left unmatched: 8. CDR3 nucleotides: TGTGCCAGCTCACCTGCAGTAGCGGGAGGGCCGGAGACCCAGTACTTC. Amino acids: CASSPAVAGGPETQYF. Full variable domain (remainder filled in from reference TRBV18 and TRBJ2-5): NAGVMQNPRHLVRRRGQEARLRCSPMKGHSHVYWYRQLPEEGLKFMVYLQKENIIDESGMPKERFSAEFPKEGPSILRIQQVVRGDSAAYFCASSPAVAGGPETQYFGPGTRLLVL.

V usage is TRBV2 and J usage is TRBJ2-7; 7 bases map to TRBD2. The V segment lost 9 bases and the J segment 4 bases; nucleotides outside the gene matches: 12. The CDR3 loop spans 14 amino acids. Germline V lookup: CDR1 SNHLY, CDR2 FYNNEI. The CDR3 sequence: CARTRAGTQYEQYF. The CDR3, as DNA: TGTGCCAGGACAAGAGCGGGGACTCAGTACGAGCAGTACTTC.

The J gene is TRBJ2-5, the V gene TRBV7-9; TRBD2 matches 7 bases. Trimming cost V 1 base and J 3 bases; bases outside gene matches: 8. CDR3 size: 16 residues. Germline-derived CDR1 and CDR2 are SEHNR and FQNEAQ (reference sequence). Here the CDR3 DNA reads TGTGCCAGCAGCTTAGGTCAGGTGGCGGGGGAAGAGACCCAGTACTTC. Amino acids: CASSLGQVAGEETQYF.

CDR3 residues: CSVEGDFISYNEQFF. The CDR3 region has the DNA TGCAGCGTTGAAGGGGACTTTATCTCCTACAATGAGCAGTTCTTC. This chain links TRBV29-1 with TRBJ2-1, with D perhaps TRBD2 (6 bases). The V and J ends lost 1 base and 0 bases respectively, with 10 bases between them. The CDR3 runs 15 residues. Germline V gives CDR1 SQVTM, CDR2 ANQGSEA.

The rearrangement uses TRBV29-1 and TRBJ2-7; possibly TRBD2 for D (5 bases). From germline, CDR1 is SQVTM and CDR2 ANQGSEA. With 6 bases removed from V and 7 bases from J, the gap between germline ends came to 16 bases. The CDR3 is made up of 12 amino acids. Written as DNA, the CDR3 is TGCAGCGTAGGGCCGGGGTTGAGGGAGCAGTACTTC. Encoded protein: CSVGPGLREQYF.

The rearrangement uses TRBV9 and TRBJ1-4; 8 nucleotides line up with TRBD1. CDR1 is SGDLS and CDR2 is YYNGEE in the germline V gene. This CDR3 is built from 17 residues. Trimming cost V 3 bases and J 6 bases; bases outside gene matches: 13. The CDR3 coding sequence is TGTGCCAGCAGCGCCGACAGGGGCTATGGGGGCGATGAAAAACTGTTTTTT. Its translation: CASSADRGYGGDEKLFF.

The V call is TRBV20-1, the J call TRBJ1-2; TRBD1 might be the D (5 bases). The germline gives CDR1 DFQATT, CDR2 SNEGSKA (reference sequence). The CDR3 runs to 12 residues. V was trimmed by 4 bases and J by 9 bases, leaving 15 bases between them. In DNA, the CDR3 is TGCAGTGCTATTAATGCAGGGAAGAGCTACACCTTC. It translates to CSAINAGKSYTF.

The chain is built from TRBV18 and TRBJ1-1; D gene ambiguous. This CDR3 spans 14 amino acids. CDR1 is KGHSH and CDR2 is LQKENI in the germline V gene. V was trimmed by 6 bases and J by 6 bases, leaving 17 bases between them. CDR3 loop: CASSLRRDLAEAFF. Here the CDR3 DNA reads TGTGCCAGCTCCCTACGGCGGGATTTGGCTGAAGCTTTCTTT.

This clonotype came up once. Germline and junction disagree at one end, which may indicate a read error. The J gene is TRBJ2-1, the V gene TRBV19; 15 nucleotides agree with TRBD2. In germline, CDR1 is LNHDA, CDR2 SQIVND (reference sequence). This CDR3 has 17 residues. The CDR3 nucleotides are TGTGCCAGTAGGATAGGGACTAGCGGGGGGACCTACAATGAGCAGTTCTTC. Translating gives CASRIGTSGGTYNEQFF.

This rearrangement joins TRBV3-1 to TRBJ2-7, with 7 bases identical to TRBD1. This CDR3 is built from 15 residues. Germline CDR1 reads LGHDT; CDR2 reads YNNKEL (reference sequence). V lost 2 bases and J lost 3; bases outside the gene matches: 7. CDR3 amino acids: CASSQQDRFGYEQYF. Here the CDR3 DNA reads TGTGCCAGCAGCCAACAGGACAGGTTCGGCTACGAGCAGTACTTC.

Written as DNA, the CDR3 is TGCAGTGCTGAGCAGGCAGCCACAGATACGCAGTATTTT. Protein sequence: CSAEQAATDTQYF. The chain has TRBV20-1 and TRBJ2-3, with unresolved D. The V and J ends lost 5 bases and 2 bases respectively, with 11 bases between them. The CDR3 runs 13 residues. Germline V gives CDR1 DFQATT, CDR2 SNEGSKA (reference sequence).

This sequence joins TRBV6-5 and TRBJ2-6, with 7 bases identical to TRBD1. Germline V lookup: CDR1 MNHEY, CDR2 SVGAGI. The CDR3 spans 16 residues. Trimming at V came to 2 bases and at J to 13 bases, leaving 14 bases not matched to a gene. In DNA form, the CDR3 reads TGTGCCAGCAGTTACCAGACAGGGTCTATTCTAATGGTCCTGACTTTC. This sequence encodes CASSYQTGSILMVLTF.

The sample holds one count of this clonotype. This chain joins TRBV11-3 and TRBJ2-1, with unresolved D. The CDR3 is 13 amino acids. Trimming shortened V by 3 bases and J by 3 bases, and 6 bases separated the two germline ends. Germline CDR1 SGHNT, CDR2 YENEEA. This chain's CDR3 is CASSFTSYNEQFF. CDR3 nucleotides: TGTGCCAGCAGCTTTACCAGCTACAATGAGCAGTTCTTC.

V and J are TRBV12-3 or TRBV12-4 and TRBJ2-1; no clear D. CDR3 length equals 11 residues. The ends were cut back, 8 bases at V and 1 base at J, with 3 bases in the middle. The CDR3 is CASRSYNEQFF. In DNA form, the CDR3 reads TGTGCCAGCCGTTCCTACAATGAGCAGTTCTTC.

This chain connects TRBV12-5 to TRBJ2-1; D may be TRBD1 (6 bases). Deletions cut 6 bases from V and 7 bases from J, with 13 bases between. The CDR3 consists of 13 residues. Germline CDR1 reads LGHNT; CDR2 reads FRNRAP. The CDR3: CASGPRQANEQFF. CDR3 in DNA: TGTGCTAGTGGCCCCAGACAGGCTAATGAGCAGTTCTTC.

DNA for the CDR3: TGTGCCAGCAGCCTAGTAGCGGGTTTCTACAATGAGCAGTTCTTC. Its protein is CASSLVAGFYNEQFF. The chain links TRBV11-2 to TRBJ2-1, with TRBD2 matching over 7 bases. This CDR3 has 15 residues. Germline values: CDR1 SGHAT, CDR2 FQNNGV. Trimming removed 5 bases from V and 3 bases from J; junction bases left unmatched: 7.

V is TRBV12-3 or TRBV12-4 and J is TRBJ2-1, with D possibly matching TRBD1 (6 bases). The CDR3 extends over 13 amino acids. V lost 5 bases and J 10 bases, leaving 15 bases between the germline ends. CDR3 DNA sequence: TGTGCCAGCAGTATTGCCGGGACACCAGAGCAGTTCTTC. It yields the protein CASSIAGTPEQFF.

The chain uses TRBV12-3 or TRBV12-4 and TRBJ2-7, with D perhaps being TRBD1 or TRBD2 (5 bases each). The V gene lost 6 bases and the J gene lost 3 bases, with 18 bases spanning the gap. CDR3 length: 15 amino acids. CDR3: CASRVGTSILYEQYF. CDR3 DNA sequence: TGTGCCAGCAGAGTCGGGACGTCGATACTCTACGAGCAGTACTTC.